The 5 T cell receptor beta chains below all came from one sample that was sequenced in a study of blood T cells in healthy people across ages. Alongside a J-beta primer mix, a sample-barcoded 5' primer served in a second PCR lasting 7 to 11 cycles. TCRdb processed the 5' RACE reads anew with MiXCR; each CDR3 protein has one entry. The sample consists of hundreds of thousands of distinct CDR3 sequences, roughly 60% of them appearing once. Input material: blood. These receptors were collected from a man younger than 40 in good health.

The J gene is TRBJ1-5, the V gene TRBV7-2; D gene ambiguous. With 3 bases removed from V and 4 bases from J, the gap between germline ends came to 13 bases. The germline V gene encodes CDR1 SGHTA and CDR2 FQGNSA. The CDR3 has 15 amino acids. The CDR3 spells CASSFAPEINQPQHF. CDR3 nucleotide sequence: TGTGCCAGCAGCTTCGCTCCGGAGATAAATCAGCCCCAGCATTTT. Variable domain in full (rest from reference TRBV7-2 and TRBJ1-5): GAGVSQSPSNKVTEKGKDVELRCDPISGHTALYWYRQSLGQGLEFLIYFQGNSAPDKSGLPSDRFSAERTGGSVSTLTIQRTQQEDSAVYLCASSFAPEINQPQHFGDGTRLSIL.

The chain recombines TRBV20-1 with TRBJ1-1; tentatively, D is TRBD1 (5 bases). The CDR3 is 12 residues long. Deletions cut 5 bases from V and 8 bases from J, with 15 bases between. CDR1 DFQATT and CDR2 SNEGSKA come from the germline V gene (reference sequence). The CDR3 loop reads CSARPGRVEAFF. CDR3 nucleotide sequence: TGCAGTGCTCGTCCAGGGCGGGTAGAAGCTTTCTTT.

This chain joins TRBV15 and TRBJ1-2, with 7 bases lining up with TRBD1. This CDR3 is built from 16 residues. Germline assignment: CDR1 LNHNV and CDR2 YYDKDF (reference sequence). V was clipped by 3 bases and J by 2 bases; unmatched bases: 9. CDR3 nucleotide sequence: TGTGCCACCAGCAGCTTTAAAGGGACAGACAACTATGGCTACACCTTC. It yields the protein CATSSFKGTDNYGYTF.

The V and J genes are TRBV6-1 and TRBJ1-4, with 7 bases that match TRBD1. CDR1 MNHNS and CDR2 SASEGT come from the germline V gene. The CDR3 length is 16 residues. The V segment lost 6 bases and the J segment 7 bases; nucleotides outside the gene matches: 14. The CDR3 DNA is TGTGCCAGCAGCGAACTAGAAGGGGGCGCATCTGAAAAACTGTTTTTT. Translating gives CASSELEGGASEKLFF.

There are a few counts of this clonotype. The chain has TRBV7-9 and TRBJ1-2; no clear D. The CDR3 consists of 14 residues. Looked up from germline, CDR1 is SEHNR and CDR2 is FQNEAQ (reference sequence). The V gene lost 4 bases and the J gene lost 4 bases, with 13 bases spanning the gap. The CDR3 DNA is TGTGCCAGCAGCTCGTTTACAGCGGTCTATGGCTACACCTTC. Protein product: CASSSFTAVYGYTF.